This TCR beta chain emerged from a study of blood T cell repertoires in COVID-19. Looking at the study overall: Sites in the United States, Italy and Spain provided acute and convalescent COVID-19 samples. Nucleic acid was either cDNA or gDNA, and it came from T cells, B-cell-depleted T cells, or PBMCs.

Methods used by the authors: Nucleated cell number was recorded as an estimate derived from reference gene primer amplification. Here immunoSEQ multiplex PCR was the method, and the copy in TCRdb shows in-frame clones only, minus some. V, J and clone size are taken as reported in that table, and D and trimming were inferred from the DNA itself. The sample lists over 150,000 clones, more than 70% seen once, with more than 2% in the top ten. There are 14 residues in the CDR3. Trimming stripped 5 bases from V and 5 bases from J, with 10 bases between. Looked up from germline, CDR1 is SGHNT and CDR2 is YENEEA.

The chain combines TRBV11-3 with TRBJ1-6, with a weak D call TRBD1 (6 bases). The material sequenced was peripheral blood. The TCR was taken from a man in his fifties who had recovered from COVID-19. CDR3 DNA: TGTGCCAGCAGCCGGGGACAAGATAATTCACCCCTCCACTTT. It translates to CASSRGQDNSPLHF.